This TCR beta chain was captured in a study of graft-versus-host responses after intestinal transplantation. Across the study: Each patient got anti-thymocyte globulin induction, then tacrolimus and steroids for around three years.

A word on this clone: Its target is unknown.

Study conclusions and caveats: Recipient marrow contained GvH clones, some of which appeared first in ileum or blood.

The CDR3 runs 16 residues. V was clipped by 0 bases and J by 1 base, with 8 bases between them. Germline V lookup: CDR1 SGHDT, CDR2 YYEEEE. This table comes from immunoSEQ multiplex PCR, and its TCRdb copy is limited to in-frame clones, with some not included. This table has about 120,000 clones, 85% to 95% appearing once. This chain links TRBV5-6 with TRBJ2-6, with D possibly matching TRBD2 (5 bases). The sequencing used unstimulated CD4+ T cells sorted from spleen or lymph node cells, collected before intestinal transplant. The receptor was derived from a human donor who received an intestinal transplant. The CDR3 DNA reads TGTGCCAGCAGCTTGGTCCGGAGGTCTGGGGCCAACGTCCTGACTTTC. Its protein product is CASSLVRRSGANVLTF.